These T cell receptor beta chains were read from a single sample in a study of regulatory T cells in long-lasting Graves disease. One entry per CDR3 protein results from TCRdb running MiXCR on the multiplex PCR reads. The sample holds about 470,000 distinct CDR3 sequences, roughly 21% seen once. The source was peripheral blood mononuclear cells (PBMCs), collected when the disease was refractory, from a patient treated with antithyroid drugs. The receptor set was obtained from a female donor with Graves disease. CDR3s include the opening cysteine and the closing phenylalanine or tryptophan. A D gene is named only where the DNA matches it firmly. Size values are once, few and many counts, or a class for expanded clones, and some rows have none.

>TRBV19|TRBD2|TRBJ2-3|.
CASGIIAGVGPTDTQYF
TGTGCCAGTGGTATAATAGCGGGAGTTGGCCCCACTGATACGCAGTATTTT
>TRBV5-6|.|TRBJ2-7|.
CASSFKGVLSYEQYF
TGTGCCAGCAGCTTTAAGGGGGTCCTCTCCTACGAGCAGTACTTC
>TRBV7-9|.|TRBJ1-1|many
CASSLEGWNTEAFF
TGTGCCAGCAGTTTAGAGGGATGGAACACTGAAGCTTTCTTT
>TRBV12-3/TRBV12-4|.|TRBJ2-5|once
CASSLQGKTQYF
TGTGCCAGCAGTCTTCAGGGGAAGACCCAGTACTTC
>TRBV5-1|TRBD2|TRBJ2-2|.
CASSPLAGSDGELFF
TGCGCCAGCAGCCCCCTAGCGGGGTCGGATGGGGAGCTGTTTTTT
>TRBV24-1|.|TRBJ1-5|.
CATSESTGLNQPQHF
TGTGCCACCAGTGAATCTACAGGACTCAATCAGCCCCAGCATTTT
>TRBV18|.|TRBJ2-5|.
CASSLLSRQETQYF
TGTGCCAGCTCACTCTTGAGTCGGCAAGAGACCCAGTACTTC
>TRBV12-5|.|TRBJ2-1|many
CASGLPNRANNEQFF
TGTGCTAGTGGTTTGCCAAACAGGGCCAACAATGAGCAGTTCTTC
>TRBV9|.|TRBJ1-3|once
CASSPEPAVGNTIYF
TGTGCCAGCAGCCCGGAACCCGCCGTTGGAAACACCATATATTTT
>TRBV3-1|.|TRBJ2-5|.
CASSQALGKGGPYQETQYF
TGTGCCAGCAGCCAAGCTCTAGGTAAGGGAGGCCCGTACCAAGAGACCCAGTACTTC
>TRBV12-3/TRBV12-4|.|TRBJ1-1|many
CASSFRKNTEAFF
TGTGCCAGCAGTTTTCGGAAGAACACTGAAGCTTTCTTT
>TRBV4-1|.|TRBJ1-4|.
CASSQVGSNEKLFF
TGCGCCAGCAGCCAAGTTGGATCAAATGAAAAACTGTTTTTT
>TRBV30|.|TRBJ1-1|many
CAWSHDTEAFF
TGTGCCTGGAGTCACGACACTGAAGCTTTCTTT
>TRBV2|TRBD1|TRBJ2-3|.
CASSEAGQGGTDTQYF
TGTGCCAGCAGTGAAGCCGGACAGGGAGGCACAGATACGCAGTATTTT
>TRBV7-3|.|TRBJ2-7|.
CASSLTSASLEQYF
TGTGCCAGCAGCTTAACGTCGGCCAGCCTGGAGCAGTACTTC
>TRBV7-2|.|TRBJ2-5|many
CASSQGGTRGETQYF
TGTGCCAGCAGCCAAGGGGGTACCCGGGGAGAGACCCAGTACTTC
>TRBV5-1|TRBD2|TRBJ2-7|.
CASSLVKGGIDEQYF
TGCGCCAGCAGCTTAGTTAAGGGAGGGATCGACGAGCAGTACTTC
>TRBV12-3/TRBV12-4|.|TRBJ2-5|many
CASSGLETQYF
TGTGCCAGCAGTGGCCTGGAGACCCAGTACTTC
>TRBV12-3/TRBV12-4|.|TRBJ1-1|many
CASSSLENTEAFF
TGTGCCAGCAGTTCTCTTGAGAACACTGAAGCTTTCTTT
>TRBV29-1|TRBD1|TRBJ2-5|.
CSVEGVTGGTETQYF
TGCAGCGTTGAAGGGGTCACAGGGGGCACAGAGACCCAGTACTTC
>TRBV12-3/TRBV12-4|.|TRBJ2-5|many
CASSFDRPGETQYF
TGTGCCAGCAGTTTTGACCGGCCGGGAGAGACCCAGTACTTC
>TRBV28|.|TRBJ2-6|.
CASSFLSGANVLTF
TGTGCCAGCAGTTTTCTATCTGGGGCCAACGTCCTGACTTTC
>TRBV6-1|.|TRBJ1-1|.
CASHKVRNTEAFF
TGTGCCAGCCATAAGGTCAGGAACACTGAAGCTTTCTTT
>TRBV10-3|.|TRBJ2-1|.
CAISDTGPPVDEQFF
TGTGCCATCAGTGACACCGGACCTCCTGTTGATGAGCAGTTCTTC
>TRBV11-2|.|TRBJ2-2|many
CASPDYNTGELFF
TGTGCCAGCCCCGATTACAACACCGGGGAGCTGTTTTTT
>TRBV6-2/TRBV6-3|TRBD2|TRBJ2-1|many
CASRTASGSHNEQFF
TGTGCCAGCAGGACTGCTAGCGGGAGCCACAATGAGCAGTTCTTC
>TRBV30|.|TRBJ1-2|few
CAWNEGLKGYTF
TGTGCCTGGAACGAGGGGTTGAAGGGCTACACCTTC
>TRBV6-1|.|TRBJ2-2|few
CASSPPGPQNTGELFF
TGTGCCAGCTCACCACCAGGACCGCAGAACACCGGGGAGCTGTTTTTT
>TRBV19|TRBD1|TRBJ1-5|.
CASTDRGYNQPQHF
TGTGCCAGTACCGACAGGGGGTACAATCAGCCCCAGCATTTT
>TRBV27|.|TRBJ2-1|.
CASSPLQATPGEQFF
TGTGCCAGCAGCCCCCTGCAGGCCACCCCTGGGGAGCAGTTCTTC
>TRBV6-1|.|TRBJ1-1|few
CASRPSRNTEAFF
TGTGCCAGCAGACCATCGAGGAACACTGAAGCTTTCTTT
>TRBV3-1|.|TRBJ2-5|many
CASSQFAPQPQETQYF
TGTGCCAGCAGCCAATTCGCTCCTCAACCTCAAGAGACCCAGTACTTC
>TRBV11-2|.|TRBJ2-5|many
CASSLELLETQYF
TGTGCCAGCAGCTTAGAGTTATTGGAGACCCAGTACTTC
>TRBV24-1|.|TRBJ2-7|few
CATSANSYEQYF
TGTGCCACCAGTGCTAACAGCTACGAGCAGTACTTC
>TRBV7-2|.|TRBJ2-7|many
CASSWAYEQYF
TGTGCCAGCAGCTGGGCCTACGAGCAGTACTTC
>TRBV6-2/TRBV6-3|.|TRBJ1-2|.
CASSYHTGIGNYGYTF
TGTGCCAGCAGTTATCACACCGGGATAGGGAACTATGGCTACACCTTC
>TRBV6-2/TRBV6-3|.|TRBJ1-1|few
CASSSLGGGSPEAFF
TGTGCCAGCAGTTCCCTCGGAGGGGGGAGTCCTGAAGCTTTCTTT
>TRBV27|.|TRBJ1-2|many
CASSLSKGLNYGYTF
TGTGCCAGCAGTTTATCGAAGGGACTGAACTATGGCTACACCTTC
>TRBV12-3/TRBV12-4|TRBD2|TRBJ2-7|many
CASSGLAGGTYEQYF
TGTGCCAGCAGTGGACTAGCGGGAGGCACCTACGAGCAGTACTTC
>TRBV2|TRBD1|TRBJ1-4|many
CASTGTEGEKLFF
TGTGCCAGCACCGGGACAGAGGGTGAAAAACTGTTTTTT
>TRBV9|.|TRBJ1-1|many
CASSGTRGGEEAFF
TGTGCCAGCAGCGGGACTAGGGGAGGAGAGGAAGCTTTCTTT
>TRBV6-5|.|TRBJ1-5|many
CASSYSGDQPQHF
TGTGCCAGCAGTTACTCAGGGGATCAGCCCCAGCATTTT
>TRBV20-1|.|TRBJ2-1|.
CSARKGGNYNEQFF
TGCAGTGCTAGAAAAGGTGGCAACTACAATGAGCAGTTCTTC
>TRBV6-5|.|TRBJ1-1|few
CASSYSMARSMNTEAFF
TGTGCCAGCAGTTACTCTATGGCCAGGTCCATGAACACTGAAGCTTTCTTT
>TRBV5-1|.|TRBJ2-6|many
CASSPTSSAGANVLTF
TGCGCCAGCAGCCCCACGTCTAGCGCGGGGGCCAACGTCCTGACTTTC
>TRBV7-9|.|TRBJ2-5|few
CASSLATISRGHETQYF
TGTGCCAGCAGCTTAGCGACCATCAGCCGGGGGCATGAGACCCAGTACTTC
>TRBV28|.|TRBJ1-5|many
CASSYYGSGWGQPQHF
TGTGCCAGCAGTTACTATGGGTCCGGATGGGGGCAGCCCCAGCATTTT
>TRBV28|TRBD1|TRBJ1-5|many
CASSAGQDLSNQPQHF
TGTGCCAGCAGTGCTGGACAGGATCTTAGCAATCAGCCCCAGCATTTT
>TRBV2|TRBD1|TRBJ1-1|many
CANTKNRGGTEAFF
TGTGCCAACACAAAGAACAGGGGAGGTACTGAAGCTTTCTTT
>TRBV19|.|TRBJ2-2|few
CASSIQNSHRANTGELFF
TGTGCCAGTAGTATCCAGAATAGCCACCGGGCCAACACCGGGGAGCTGTTTTTT
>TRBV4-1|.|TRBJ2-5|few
CASSQDRFDPTQETQYF
TGCGCCAGCAGCCAAGATCGTTTCGATCCAACCCAAGAGACCCAGTACTTC
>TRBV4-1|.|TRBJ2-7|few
CASSQDGTPYEQYF
TGCGCCAGCAGCCAAGATGGGACACCCTACGAGCAGTACTTC
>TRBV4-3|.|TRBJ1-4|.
CASSQEGQELFF
TGCGCCAGCAGCCAAGAAGGCCAAGAACTGTTTTTT
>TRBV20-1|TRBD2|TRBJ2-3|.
CSANRHQAGEVGDTQYF
TGCAGTGCTAATCGCCATCAAGCGGGGGAGGTCGGGGATACGCAGTATTTT
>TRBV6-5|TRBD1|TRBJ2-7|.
CASSYSTGQGAGEQYF
TGTGCCAGCAGTTACTCGACAGGACAGGGGGCGGGCGAGCAGTACTTC
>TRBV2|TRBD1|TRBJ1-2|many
CASEDRGLGYGYTF
TGTGCCAGCGAGGACAGGGGGCTTGGCTATGGCTACACCTTC
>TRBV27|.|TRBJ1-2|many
CASSFGAGYNYGYTF
TGTGCCAGCAGTTTTGGGGCAGGGTACAACTATGGCTACACCTTC
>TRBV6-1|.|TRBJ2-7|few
CASKQANSYEQYF
TGTGCCAGCAAACAGGCGAACTCCTACGAGCAGTACTTC
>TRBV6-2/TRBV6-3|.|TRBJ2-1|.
CASSYLTGKYNEQFF
TGTGCCAGCAGTTATCTTACAGGAAAATACAATGAGCAGTTCTTC